The clone carrying this T cell receptor beta chain has ten or more counts. Sequencing was done on patients that had shown CD8+CD57+ cell expansion by flow cytometry. The source of the sample is a study of CD8+CD57+ T cells in acquired aplastic anemia. Study overall: When averaged, DNA from sorted CD4+ and CD8+ cells came to about 2.9 ug.

The trim removed 4 bases at V and 7 bases at J, leaving 9 bases unmatched. The CDR3 runs to 15 residues. Germline assignment: CDR1 SGDLS and CDR2 YYNGEE. TCR beta VDJ and CDR3 were profiled, and genomic DNA was the template. TCRdb re-derived calls from the reads in MiXCR, one entry per CDR3 protein. The repertoire consists of about 180,000 distinct CDR3 sequences, with around 48% occurring once and the leading ten covering 1.8%. The sample taken for sequencing was sorted CD4+, CD8+, or CD8+CD57+ T cells (not recorded which) from PBMCs. This clonotype originated in a human donor with aplastic anemia. The rearrangement uses TRBV9 and TRBJ1-2; 11 nucleotides match TRBD1. CDR3 loop: CASSLRTGGDGGYTF. The CDR3 DNA follows: TGTGCCAGCAGCCTTCGGACAGGGGGCGACGGTGGCTACACCTTC.